These 20 T cell receptor beta chains originate from one sample sequenced in a study of blood T cells in healthy people across ages. Primers used in a second PCR of about 6 to 12 cycles were a sample-barcoded 5' primer and a J-beta primer mix. TCRdb independently ran MiXCR on the 5' RACE reads; one entry per CDR3 protein. The data show approximately 600,000 distinct CDR3 sequences, with roughly 58% seen just once and roughly 34% held by the top ten. Sequenced material: blood. The source is a man in his sixties in good health.

The chain employs TRBV20-1 and TRBJ2-7; 7 nucleotides match TRBD2. V lost 3 bases and J lost 4; bases outside the gene matches: 15. This CDR3 region has 16 residues. Germline assignment: CDR1 DFQATT and CDR2 SNEGSKA (reference sequence). The CDR3 DNA reads as TGCAGTGCTAGCAGTTCGGGAGCTAGCGGAAAATACGAGCAGTACTTC. This encodes CSASSSGASGKYEQYF.

In its sample, this clonotype was seen a few times. The chain links TRBV12-3 or TRBV12-4 to TRBJ2-7; D might be TRBD1 (5 bases). Trimming removed 0 bases from V and 6 bases from J, with 9 bases in between. The CDR3 is 13 amino acids. The CDR3 spells CASSLALRGEQYF. For the CDR3, the DNA is TGTGCCAGCAGTTTAGCGCTAAGGGGCGAGCAGTACTTC.

V gene TRBV5-1 combines with J gene TRBJ2-1; D is undetermined. Trimming left V 4 bases short and J 8 bases short, with 13 bases between. Germline loops: CDR1 SGHRS, CDR2 YFSETQ. This CDR3 spans 13 amino acids. DNA for the CDR3: TGCGCCAGCAGCGTGGGCCGGGCCGATGAGCAGTTCTTC. As protein: CASSVGRADEQFF.

About this clonotype: Being one base from a much bigger clone, this may be a read error. The gene calls are TRBV29-1 and TRBJ2-5; D uncertain. Trimming removed 7 bases from V and 5 bases from J, with 11 bases in between. CDR3 length: 11 amino acids. The germline V gene encodes CDR1 SQVTM and CDR2 ANQGSEA. CDR3 sequence (DNA): TGCAGCGCCGAGAAGGCGGAGACCCAGTACTTC. Translating it yields CSAEKAETQYF.

J is TRBJ2-7 and V is TRBV2, with TRBD1 matching 7 bases. Germline V gene data show CDR1 as SNHLY and CDR2 as FYNNEI. V shed 3 bases, J shed 7 bases, and the junction held 9 bases outside the gene matches. The CDR3 length is 14 residues. Written as DNA, the CDR3 is TGTGCCAGCAGTGAGGGACAGCTTACGGGTGAGCAGTACTTC. It codes for CASSEGQLTGEQYF.

J is TRBJ1-2 and V is TRBV19, with TRBD1 identical over 8 bases. Germline V lookup: CDR1 LNHDA, CDR2 SQIVND (reference sequence). The CDR3 extends over 11 amino acids. V dropped 5 bases and J dropped 7; count of bases not matched to a gene: 0. CDR3 in DNA: TGTGCCAGTAGTCAGGGGGCTGGCTACACCTTC. This sequence encodes CASSQGAGYTF.

This clonotype was detected only a few times. The chain carries TRBV6-6 and TRBJ1-5, with D perhaps TRBD1 (6 bases). The germline V gene encodes CDR1 MNHNY and CDR2 SVGAGI (reference sequence). There are 13 residues in the CDR3. Trimming shortened V by 6 bases and J by 5 bases, and 11 bases separated the two germline ends. The CDR3 DNA reads TGTGCCAGCAGCCAACAGGGTCATCAGCCCCAGCATTTT. It codes for CASSQQGHQPQHF.

Note on this clonotype: Sequence at one end of the junction differs from germline and may be a read error. The chain carries TRBV28 and TRBJ1-2; 9 nucleotides line up with TRBD1. Germline-derived CDR1 and CDR2 are MDHEN and SYDVKM. This CDR3 is 12 amino acids long. The CDR3 nucleotides are TGTGTCAGCAGACGACAGGGGGGTGGCTACACCTTC. Its protein product is CVSRRQGGGYTF.

This clonotype has only one observation. J is TRBJ1-1 and V is TRBV6-6, with D tentatively TRBD1 (6 bases). The germline V gene has CDR1 MNHNY and CDR2 SVGAGI (reference sequence). This CDR3 comprises 14 residues. V shed 2 bases and J shed 4 bases, with 11 bases lying between them. The CDR3 DNA reads as TGTGCCAGCAGTTACCTAGGACAGCTCACTGAAGCTTTCTTT. Translating it yields CASSYLGQLTEAFF.

V and J are TRBV5-1 and TRBJ2-7; either TRBD1 or TRBD2 may supply D (5 bases each). The V gene lost 4 bases and the J gene lost 2 bases, with 13 bases spanning the gap. Germline loops: CDR1 SGHRS, CDR2 YFSETQ. The CDR3 is made up of 14 amino acids. The CDR3 coding sequence is TGCGCCAGCAGCATAGAGCCGGGACCCTACGAGCAGTACTTC. Its translation is CASSIEPGPYEQYF.

The chain carries TRBV29-1 and TRBJ2-1, with a tentative D call TRBD1 (5 bases). V was clipped by 0 bases and J by 10 bases, with 10 bases between them. Germline loops: CDR1 SQVTM, CDR2 ANQGSEA. This CDR3 contains 12 residues. The CDR3 sequence is CSVEEPRGEQFF. DNA of the CDR3: TGCAGCGTTGAAGAACCTAGGGGAGAGCAGTTCTTC.

The chain has TRBV20-1 and TRBJ1-3, with no clear D. V lost 1 base and J lost 8, with 9 bases in between. The CDR3 totals 12 residues. The germline gives CDR1 DFQATT, CDR2 SNEGSKA (reference sequence). CDR3 nucleotide sequence: TGCAGTGCTAGAGTATTCGGAGACACCATATATTTT. Translated: CSARVFGDTIYF.

This chain connects TRBV6-6 to TRBJ1-4; D remains ambiguous. V was pared by 0 bases and J by 4 bases, with 9 bases between. The CDR3 covers 15 residues. The germline V gene encodes CDR1 MNHNY and CDR2 SVGAGI (reference sequence). This chain's CDR3 is CASSYSGGINEKLFF. In nucleotides, the CDR3 is TGTGCCAGCAGTTACTCAGGCGGCATTAATGAAAAACTGTTTTTT.

The chain is built from TRBV5-1 and TRBJ2-5; 12 bases align to TRBD1. Per germline, CDR1 SGHRS and CDR2 YFSETQ. This CDR3 has 18 residues. V lost 0 bases to trimming and J lost 5 bases; unmatched junction nucleotides: 11. The CDR3, as DNA: TGCGCCAGCAGCTTGGCCTCGGGACAGGGGGCGCTCGGTGAGACCCAGTACTTC. Its translation is CASSLASGQGALGETQYF.

V gene TRBV10-3 combines with J gene TRBJ2-7, with D possibly TRBD2 on 5 matching bases. Per germline, CDR1 ENHRY and CDR2 SYGVKD. The CDR3 runs 14 residues. The V end was cut by 2 bases, the J end by 5 bases, with 13 bases between. The CDR3 sequence is CAISERQQTNEQYF. The CDR3 nucleotides are TGTGCCATCAGTGAGAGGCAACAGACTAACGAGCAGTACTTC.

This rearrangement joins TRBV20-1 to TRBJ2-5, with D perhaps matching TRBD1 or TRBD2 (5 bases each). The CDR3 is made up of 13 amino acids. Trimming stripped 5 bases from V and 7 bases from J, with 17 bases between. Germline V gene sequence: CDR1 DFQATT, CDR2 SNEGSKA (reference sequence). As DNA, the CDR3 is TGCAGTGCTTCTGGGGACCCCGACTGGACCCAGTACTTC. This encodes CSASGDPDWTQYF.

This clonotype was detected only once. The chain employs TRBV25-1 and TRBJ1-2; D ambiguous. The CDR3 length is 12 residues. Germline lookup yields CDR1 MGHDK and CDR2 SYGVNS. Trimming stripped 0 bases from V and 9 bases from J, with 8 bases between. CDR3 DNA: TGTGCCAGCAGTGAATATGCCGGCAGCTACACCTTC. Translated: CASSEYAGSYTF.

V usage is TRBV6-5 and J usage is TRBJ2-3; D is unclear. Germline V gives CDR1 MNHEY, CDR2 SVGAGI. This CDR3 comprises 13 residues. The V end was cut by 10 bases, the J end by 2 bases, with 13 bases between. The CDR3 DNA is TGTGCCACCAAAAGCCCCTACACAGATACGCAGTATTTT. Its protein product is CATKSPYTDTQYF.

The chain uses TRBV10-3 and TRBJ2-1; 8 nucleotides line up with TRBD1. The CDR3 sequence is 15 residues long. V shed 4 bases and J 2 bases; nucleotides not matched to a gene: 4. CDR1 and CDR2 from the germline V gene are ENHRY and SYGVKD. The CDR3 region has the DNA TGTGCCATCAGTGGGGGGACAGGTACCTACAATGAGCAGTTCTTC. Amino acid sequence: CAISGGTGTYNEQFF.

The genes are TRBV7-8 and TRBJ2-1; 10 bases line up with TRBD1. Germline lookup yields CDR1 SGHVS and CDR2 FQNEAQ. Trimming cost V 5 bases and J 4 bases; bases outside gene matches: 14. CDR3 length equals 18 residues. The CDR3 spells CASSPRDRGSTQYNEQFF. The CDR3 bases are TGTGCCAGCAGCCCGCGGGACAGGGGATCGACACAATACAATGAGCAGTTCTTC.